The rows below give T cell receptor beta chains drawn from one sample of a study of graft-versus-host responses after intestinal transplantation. Some clones are missing from TCRdb's copy, which holds only in-frame ones; the method was immunoSEQ multiplex PCR. This table holds about 90,000 clones, over 75% found once. What these receptors recognize is not known. The sequencing used unstimulated CD8+ T cells sorted from spleen or lymph node cells, collected before intestinal transplant. The receptors here all came from a human donor who received an intestinal transplant. Both conserved end residues are trimmed from each CDR3. The order of the fields is J gene, V gene, clone size, CDR3 protein. The listing skips clone size in some rows; elsewhere it reads once, few, many or a size class.

J gene: TRBJ2-7
V gene: TRBV13
clone size: NA
CDR3 protein: ASSLVEEQY

J gene: TRBJ2-5
V gene: TRBV28
clone size: NA
CDR3 protein: ASSFPSQGQETQY

J gene: TRBJ1-6
V gene: TRBV19
clone size: NA
CDR3 protein: ASSTLPLRSHNSPLH

J gene: TRBJ2-1
V gene: TRBV4-3
clone size: NA
CDR3 protein: ASSLGTGSSYNEQF

J gene: TRBJ2-5
V gene: TRBV6-5
clone size: NA
CDR3 protein: ASSYLSGGRGETQY

J gene: TRBJ2-7
V gene: TRBV28
clone size: NA
CDR3 protein: ASSPWTVSSYEQY

J gene: TRBJ2-7
V gene: TRBV5-1
clone size: NA
CDR3 protein: ASSLASGPYEQY

J gene: TRBJ1-1
V gene: TRBV4-3
clone size: NA
CDR3 protein: ASSQDLSGPNTEAF

J gene: TRBJ2-2
V gene: TRBV28
clone size: NA
CDR3 protein: ASSWTSRSGELF

J gene: TRBJ1-1
V gene: TRBV28
clone size: NA
CDR3 protein: ASGGTGILLNTEAF

J gene: TRBJ2-1
V gene: TRBV27
clone size: once
CDR3 protein: ASSTGSPYNEQF

J gene: TRBJ2-7
V gene: TRBV10-1
clone size: NA
CDR3 protein: ASSPSGGQLRGSYEQY

J gene: TRBJ2-7
V gene: TRBV7-9
clone size: NA
CDR3 protein: ASSLATTFYEQY

J gene: TRBJ2-7
V gene: TRBV4-3
clone size: NA
CDR3 protein: ASSQDRGWSYEQY

J gene: TRBJ2-1
V gene: TRBV7-2
clone size: NA
CDR3 protein: ASSPAVTSAKSSYNEQF

J gene: TRBJ2-3
V gene: TRBV6-6
clone size: NA
CDR3 protein: ASSALGPPRGDTQY

J gene: TRBJ2-1
V gene: TRBV7-6
clone size: NA
CDR3 protein: ASSLGGSALNEQF

J gene: TRBJ2-7
V gene: TRBV11-2
clone size: NA
CDR3 protein: ASSFGTNYEQY

J gene: TRBJ2-2
V gene: TRBV27
clone size: NA
CDR3 protein: ASGPRGGRSGELF

J gene: TRBJ2-7
V gene: TRBV9
clone size: NA
CDR3 protein: ASSVGVGSNYEQY

J gene: TRBJ1-5
V gene: TRBV2
clone size: NA
CDR3 protein: ASTEDRAPIEPQH

J gene: TRBJ2-7
V gene: TRBV14
clone size: NA
CDR3 protein: ASSNDRGASYEQY

J gene: TRBJ2-2
V gene: TRBV4-1
clone size: NA
CDR3 protein: ASTLAGYNTGELF

J gene: TRBJ1-4
V gene: TRBV7-9
clone size: few
CDR3 protein: ASSNSATNEKLF

J gene: TRBJ1-1
V gene: TRBV28
clone size: NA
CDR3 protein: ASSFQADTEAF

J gene: TRBJ2-1
V gene: TRBV6-5
clone size: NA
CDR3 protein: ASSLRDPSYNEQF

J gene: TRBJ1-4
V gene: TRBV15
clone size: once
CDR3 protein: ATSRGSGAEEKLF

J gene: TRBJ2-1
V gene: TRBV30
clone size: NA
CDR3 protein: AWTQGYEQF

J gene: TRBJ1-1
V gene: TRBV11-2
clone size: NA
CDR3 protein: ASSLGGLEAF

J gene: TRBJ1-3
V gene: TRBV4-3
clone size: NA
CDR3 protein: ASSQDGGGNTIY

J gene: TRBJ2-7
V gene: TRBV28
clone size: NA
CDR3 protein: ASSTAPLGTLSHEQY

J gene: TRBJ2-3
V gene: TRBV4-1
clone size: NA
CDR3 protein: ASSPLLAGERTDTQY

J gene: TRBJ1-5
V gene: TRBV6-5
clone size: NA
CDR3 protein: ASNSQPQH